One T cell receptor beta chain is described in this entry. Relative to the germline gene, one junction end is altered; a read error may explain this. The data derive from a study of blood T cell repertoires in COVID-19. The table came from immunoSEQ multiplex PCR; TCRdb's copy has only in-frame clones and leaves some out. The sample has hundreds of thousands of clones, about 87% seen once. This receptor was taken from a woman in her forties who had recovered from COVID-19. The sample consisted of peripheral blood.

CDR3 region: CASSDIPQAPQF. In DNA, the CDR3 is TGTGCCAGCAGTGATATCCCCCAGGCCCCCCAATTT. The J gene is TRBJ1-4, the V gene TRBV2; D unresolved. CDR1 is SNHLY, CDR2 FYNNEI, per germline. CDR3 size: 12 residues.